This TCR beta chain was sequenced for a study of blood T cell repertoires in COVID-19. The data were produced by immunoSEQ multiplex PCR, yet TCRdb's version contains in-frame clones alone and is incomplete. The sample has around 100,000 clones, approximately 90% seen once. There are 18 residues in the CDR3. In germline, CDR1 is SGHTA, CDR2 FQGNSA. The germline V and J ends were trimmed by 2 bases and 0 bases, with 14 bases remaining between them. This TCR derives from an elderly woman with acute or convalescent COVID-19. The specimen sequenced was peripheral blood. The chain combines TRBV7-2 with TRBJ2-6; maybe TRBD1 (5 bases). CDR3 nucleotides: TGTGCCAGCAGCTTACTGGCAGGGCCGAGCTCTGGGGCCAACGTCCTGACTTTC. As protein: CASSLLAGPSSGANVLTF.